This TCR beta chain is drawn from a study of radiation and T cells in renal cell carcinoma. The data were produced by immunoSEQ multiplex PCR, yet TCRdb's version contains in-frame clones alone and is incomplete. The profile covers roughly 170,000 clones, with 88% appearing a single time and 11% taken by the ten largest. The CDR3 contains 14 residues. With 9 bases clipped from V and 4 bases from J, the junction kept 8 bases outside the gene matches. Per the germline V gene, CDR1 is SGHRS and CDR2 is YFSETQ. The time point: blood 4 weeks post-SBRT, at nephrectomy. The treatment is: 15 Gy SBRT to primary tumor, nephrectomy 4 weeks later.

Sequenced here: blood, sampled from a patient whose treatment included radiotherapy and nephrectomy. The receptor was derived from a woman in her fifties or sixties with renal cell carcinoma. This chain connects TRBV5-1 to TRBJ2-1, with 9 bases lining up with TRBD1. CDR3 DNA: TGCGCCACCTCCAGACAGGGGGGTTACAATGAGCAGTTCTTC. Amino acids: CATSRQGGYNEQFF.